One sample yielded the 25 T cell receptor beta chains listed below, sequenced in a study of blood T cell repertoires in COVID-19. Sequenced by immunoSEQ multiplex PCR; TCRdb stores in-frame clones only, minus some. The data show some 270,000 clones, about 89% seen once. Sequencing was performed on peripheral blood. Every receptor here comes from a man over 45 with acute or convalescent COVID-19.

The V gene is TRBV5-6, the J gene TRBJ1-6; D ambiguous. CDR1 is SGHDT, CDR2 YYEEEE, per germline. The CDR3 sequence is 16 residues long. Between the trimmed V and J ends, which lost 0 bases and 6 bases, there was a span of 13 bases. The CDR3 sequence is CASSLGASLFNSPLHF. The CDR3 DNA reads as TGTGCCAGCAGCTTGGGGGCCAGTTTATTTAATTCACCCCTCCACTTT.

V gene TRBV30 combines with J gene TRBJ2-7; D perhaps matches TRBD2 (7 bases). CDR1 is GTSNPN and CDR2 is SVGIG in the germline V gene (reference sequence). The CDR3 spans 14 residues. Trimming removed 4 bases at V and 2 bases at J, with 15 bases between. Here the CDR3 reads CAWTQKRDTYEQYF. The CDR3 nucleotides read TGTGCCTGGACCCAAAAGCGGGACACCTACGAGCAGTACTTC.

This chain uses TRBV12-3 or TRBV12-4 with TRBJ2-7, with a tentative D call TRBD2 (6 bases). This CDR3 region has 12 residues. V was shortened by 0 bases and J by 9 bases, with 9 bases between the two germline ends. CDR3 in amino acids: CASSLAGGPQYF. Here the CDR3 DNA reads TGTGCCAGCAGTTTAGCGGGGGGTCCGCAGTACTTC.

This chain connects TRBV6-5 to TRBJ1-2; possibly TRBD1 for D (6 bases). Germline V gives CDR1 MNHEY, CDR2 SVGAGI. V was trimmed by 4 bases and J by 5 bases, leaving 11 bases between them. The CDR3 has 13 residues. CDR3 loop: CASSSTGLYGYTF. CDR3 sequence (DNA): TGTGCCAGCAGTTCGACAGGCCTTTATGGCTACACCTTC.

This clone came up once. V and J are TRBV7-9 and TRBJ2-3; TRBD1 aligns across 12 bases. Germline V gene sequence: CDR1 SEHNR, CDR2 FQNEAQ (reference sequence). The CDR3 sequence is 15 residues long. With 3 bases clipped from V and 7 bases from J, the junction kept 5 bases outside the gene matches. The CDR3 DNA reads TGTGCCAGCAGCTTTGAGGGACAGGGGGCGAATACGCAGTATTTT. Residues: CASSFEGQGANTQYF. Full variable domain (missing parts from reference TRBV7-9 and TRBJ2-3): DTGVSQNPRHKITKRGQNVTFRCDPISEHNRLYWYRQTLGQGPEFLTYFQNEAQLEKSRLLSDRFSAERPKGSFSTLEIQRTEQGDSAMYLCASSFEGQGANTQYFGPGTRLTVL.

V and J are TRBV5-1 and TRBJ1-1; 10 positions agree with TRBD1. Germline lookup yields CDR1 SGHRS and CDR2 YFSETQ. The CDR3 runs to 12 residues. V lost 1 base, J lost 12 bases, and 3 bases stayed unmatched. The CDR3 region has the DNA TGCGCCAGCAGCTTGCGACAGGGGGCGTCTTTCTTT. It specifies CASSLRQGASFF. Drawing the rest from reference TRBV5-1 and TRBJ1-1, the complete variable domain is KAGVTQTPRYLIKTRGQQVTLSCSPISGHRSVSWYQQTPGQGLQFLFEYFSETQRNKGNFPGRFSGRQFSNSRSEMNVSTLELGDSALYLCASSLRQGASFFGQGTRLTVV.

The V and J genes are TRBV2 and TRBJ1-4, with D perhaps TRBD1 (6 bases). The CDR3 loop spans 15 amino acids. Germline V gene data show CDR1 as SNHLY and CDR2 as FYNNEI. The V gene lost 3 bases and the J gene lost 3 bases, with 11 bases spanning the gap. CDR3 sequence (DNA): TGTGCCAGCAGTGAGGTGGGGGCTTCTAATGAAAAACTGTTTTTT. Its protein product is CASSEVGASNEKLFF.

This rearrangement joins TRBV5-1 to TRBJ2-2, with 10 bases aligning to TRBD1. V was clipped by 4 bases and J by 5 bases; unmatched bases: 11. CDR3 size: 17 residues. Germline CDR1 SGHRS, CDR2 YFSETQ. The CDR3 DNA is TGCGCCAGCAGCCGTCCAGCCGGGACAGGGGAAACCGGGGAGCTGTTTTTT. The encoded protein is CASSRPAGTGETGELFF.

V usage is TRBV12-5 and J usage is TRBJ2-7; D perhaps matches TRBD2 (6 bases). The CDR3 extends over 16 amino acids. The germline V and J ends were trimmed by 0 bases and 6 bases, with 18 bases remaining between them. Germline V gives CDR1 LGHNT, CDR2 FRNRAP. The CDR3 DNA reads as TGTGCTAGTGGTTTGGTTGGGGGGACGAGGGGCGGCGAGCAGTACTTC. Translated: CASGLVGGTRGGEQYF.

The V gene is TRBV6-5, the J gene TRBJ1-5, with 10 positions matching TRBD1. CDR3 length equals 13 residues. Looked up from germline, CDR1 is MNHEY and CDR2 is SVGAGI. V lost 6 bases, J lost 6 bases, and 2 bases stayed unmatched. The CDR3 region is CASRGTGAQPQHF. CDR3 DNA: TGTGCCAGCAGAGGGACAGGGGCTCAGCCCCAGCATTTT.

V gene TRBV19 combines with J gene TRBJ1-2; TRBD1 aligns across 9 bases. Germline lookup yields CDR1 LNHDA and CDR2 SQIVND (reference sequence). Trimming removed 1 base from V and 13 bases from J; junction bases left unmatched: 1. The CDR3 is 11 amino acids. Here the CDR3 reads CASSIGDRATF. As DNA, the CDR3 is TGTGCCAGTAGTATAGGGGACAGGGCCACCTTC.

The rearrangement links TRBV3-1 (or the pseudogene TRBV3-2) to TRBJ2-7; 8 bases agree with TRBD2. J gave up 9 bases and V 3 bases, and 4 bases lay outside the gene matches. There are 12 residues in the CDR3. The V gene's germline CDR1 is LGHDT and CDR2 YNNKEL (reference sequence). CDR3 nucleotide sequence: TGTGCCAGCAGCCATAGCGGGAATGGGCAGTACTTC. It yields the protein CASSHSGNGQYF.

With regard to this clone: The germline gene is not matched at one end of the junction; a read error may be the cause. Here the CDR3 reads CASSLAGRTSVF. CDR3 nucleotides: TGTGCCAGCAGCTTAGCTGGGAGAACCTCGGTTTTC. V usage is TRBV7-9 and J usage is TRBJ2-7, with D perhaps TRBD2 (5 bases). The length of the CDR3 is 12 residues. CDR1 SEHNR and CDR2 FQNEAQ come from the germline V gene (reference sequence). The full variable domain, rest sourced from reference TRBV7-9 and TRBJ2-7, is DTGVSQNPRHKITKRGQNVTFRCDPISEHNRLYWYRQTLGQGPEFLTYFQNEAQLEKSRLLSDRFSAERPKGSFSTLEIQRTEQGDSAMYLCASSLAGRTSVFGPGTRLTVT.

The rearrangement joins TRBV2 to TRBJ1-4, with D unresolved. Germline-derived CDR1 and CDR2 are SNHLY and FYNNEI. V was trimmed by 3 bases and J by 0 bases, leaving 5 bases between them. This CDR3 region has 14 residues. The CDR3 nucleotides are TGTGCCAGCAGTGAGGGAGCAACTAATGAAAAACTGTTTTTT. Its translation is CASSEGATNEKLFF.

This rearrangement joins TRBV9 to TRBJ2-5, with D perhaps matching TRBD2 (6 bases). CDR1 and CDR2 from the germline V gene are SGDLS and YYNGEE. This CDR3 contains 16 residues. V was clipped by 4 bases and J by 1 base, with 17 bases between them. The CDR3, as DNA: TGTGCCAGCAGCTCTACAGGAGGGCTCAGCCAAGAGACCCAGTACTTC. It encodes CASSSTGGLSQETQYF.

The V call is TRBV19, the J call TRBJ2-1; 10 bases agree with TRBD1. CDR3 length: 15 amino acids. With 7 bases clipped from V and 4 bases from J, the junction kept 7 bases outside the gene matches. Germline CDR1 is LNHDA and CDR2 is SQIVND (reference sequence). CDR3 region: CASKPGQGTYNEQFF. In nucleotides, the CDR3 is TGTGCCAGTAAACCGGGACAGGGGACGTACAATGAGCAGTTCTTC.

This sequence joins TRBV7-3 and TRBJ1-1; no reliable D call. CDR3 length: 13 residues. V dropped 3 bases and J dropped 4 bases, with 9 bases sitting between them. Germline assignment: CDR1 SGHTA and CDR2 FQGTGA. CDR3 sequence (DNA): TGTGCCAGCAGCTTTGAGGAGGGCACTGAAGCTTTCTTT. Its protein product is CASSFEEGTEAFF.

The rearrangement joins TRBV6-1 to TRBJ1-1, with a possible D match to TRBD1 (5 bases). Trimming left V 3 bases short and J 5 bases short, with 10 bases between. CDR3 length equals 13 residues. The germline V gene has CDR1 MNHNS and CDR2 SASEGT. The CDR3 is CASSDRAFTEAFF. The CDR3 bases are TGTGCCAGCAGTGACAGGGCTTTTACTGAAGCTTTCTTT.

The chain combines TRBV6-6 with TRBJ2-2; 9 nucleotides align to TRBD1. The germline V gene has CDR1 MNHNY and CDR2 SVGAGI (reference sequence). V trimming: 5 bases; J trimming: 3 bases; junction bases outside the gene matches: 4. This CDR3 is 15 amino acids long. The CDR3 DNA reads TGTGCCAGCAGTCCGGGACAGGGATACACCGGGGAGCTGTTTTTT. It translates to CASSPGQGYTGELFF.

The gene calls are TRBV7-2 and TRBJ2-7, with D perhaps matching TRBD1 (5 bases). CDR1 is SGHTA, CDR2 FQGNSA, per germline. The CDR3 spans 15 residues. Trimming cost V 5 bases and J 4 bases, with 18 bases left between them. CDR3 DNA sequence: TGTGCCAGCAGCCAAGGGGCAGAACTCTTATACGAGCAGTACTTC. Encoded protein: CASSQGAELLYEQYF.

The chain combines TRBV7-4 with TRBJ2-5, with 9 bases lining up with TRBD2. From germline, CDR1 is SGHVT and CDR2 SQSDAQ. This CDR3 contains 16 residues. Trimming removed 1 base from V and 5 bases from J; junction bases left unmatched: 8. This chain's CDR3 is CASSLVRAGGHETQYF. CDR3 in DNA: TGTGCCAGCAGCTTAGTGAGGGCGGGGGGGCACGAGACCCAGTACTTC.

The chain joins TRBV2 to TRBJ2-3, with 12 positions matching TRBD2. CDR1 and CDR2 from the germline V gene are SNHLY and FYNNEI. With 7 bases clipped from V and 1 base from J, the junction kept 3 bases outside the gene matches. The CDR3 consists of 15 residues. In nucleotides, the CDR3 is TGTGCCAGCACTCGACTAGCGGGGGGCACAGATACGCAGTATTTT. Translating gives CASTRLAGGTDTQYF.

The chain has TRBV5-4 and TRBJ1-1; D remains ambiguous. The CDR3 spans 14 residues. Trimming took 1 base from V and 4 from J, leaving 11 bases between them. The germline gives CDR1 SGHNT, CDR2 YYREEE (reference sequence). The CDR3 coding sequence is TGTGCCAGCAGCTTGCCGGGGAGGTTCACTGAAGCTTTCTTT. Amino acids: CASSLPGRFTEAFF.

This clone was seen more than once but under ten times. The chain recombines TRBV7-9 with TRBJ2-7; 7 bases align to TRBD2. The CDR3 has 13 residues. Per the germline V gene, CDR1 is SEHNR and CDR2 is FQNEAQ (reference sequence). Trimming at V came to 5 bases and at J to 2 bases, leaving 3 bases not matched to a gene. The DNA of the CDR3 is TGTGCCAGCAGCGGGGGGACTACCTACGAGCAGTACTTC. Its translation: CASSGGTTYEQYF.

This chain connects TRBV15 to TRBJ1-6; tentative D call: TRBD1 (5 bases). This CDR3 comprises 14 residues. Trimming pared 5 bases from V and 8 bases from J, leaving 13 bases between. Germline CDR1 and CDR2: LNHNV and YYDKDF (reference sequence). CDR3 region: CATSGGTEYSPLHF. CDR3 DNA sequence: TGTGCCACCAGCGGCGGGACGGAATATTCACCCCTCCACTTT.